The clone carrying this TCR beta chain was observed a few times. This record comes from a study of blood T cell repertoires in COVID-19. Study as a whole: Samples representing acute and convalescent COVID-19 were sourced from the United States, Italy and Spain.

Data came from immunoSEQ multiplex PCR; TCRdb stores just in-frame clones and leaves some out. The sample shows approximately 210,000 clones, roughly 80% of them seen only once. Symptom resolution, clearance, or two negative PCRs marked the recovered donors of Cohort 3. The sample comprised PBMCs or T cells enriched from blood (not recorded which). This TCR derives from a man aged 40-49 years who had recovered from COVID-19.

The chain's CDR3 is CASSSAGTENTEAFF. DNA for the CDR3: TGTGCCAGCAGTAGCGCCGGGACAGAGAACACTGAAGCTTTCTTT. The rearrangement uses TRBV6-5 and TRBJ1-1, with 7 positions matching TRBD1. V shed 5 bases, J shed 1 base, and the junction held 7 bases outside the gene matches. The CDR3 runs 15 residues. The germline gives CDR1 MNHEY, CDR2 SVGAGI.